This TCR beta chain originates from a study of blood T cell repertoires in COVID-19. Study-level background: From the United States, Italy and Spain came samples of acute and convalescent COVID-19.

There are a few counts of this clone. Sequencing used immunoSEQ multiplex PCR; TCRdb keeps in-frame clones, though not all of them. The sample records 250,000 to 350,000 clones, around 87% being singletons. Participants were placed into cohorts based on the clinical history they reported. Two negative PCRs, clearance, or symptom resolution characterized the recovered Cohort 3 donors. Per germline, CDR1 SGHRS and CDR2 YFSETQ. The CDR3 totals 15 residues. Unmatched junction bases numbered 4, after V lost 0 bases and J lost 3 bases. This sequence joins TRBV5-1 and TRBJ2-3, with 7 bases fitting TRBD2. The sample taken for sequencing was PBMCs or T cells enriched from blood (not recorded which). The clonotype comes from a woman aged 25 to 39 who had recovered from COVID-19. The CDR3 DNA reads as TGCGCCAGCAGCTTGGGAGGCGGGGGTACAGATACGCAGTATTTT. This codes for CASSLGGGGTDTQYF.